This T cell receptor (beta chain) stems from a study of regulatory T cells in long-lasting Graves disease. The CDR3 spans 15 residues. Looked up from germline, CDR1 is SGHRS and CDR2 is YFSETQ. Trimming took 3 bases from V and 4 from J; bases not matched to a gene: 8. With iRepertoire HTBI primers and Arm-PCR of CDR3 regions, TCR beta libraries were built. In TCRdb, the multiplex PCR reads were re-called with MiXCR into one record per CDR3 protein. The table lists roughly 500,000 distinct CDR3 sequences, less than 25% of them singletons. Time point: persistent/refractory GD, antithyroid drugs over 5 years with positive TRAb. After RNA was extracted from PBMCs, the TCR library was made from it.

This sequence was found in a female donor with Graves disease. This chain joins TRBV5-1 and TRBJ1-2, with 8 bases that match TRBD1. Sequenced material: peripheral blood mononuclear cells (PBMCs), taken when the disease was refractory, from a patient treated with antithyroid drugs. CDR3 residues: CASSSLDRDLYGYTF. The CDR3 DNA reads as TGCGCCAGCAGCTCCTTGGACAGGGACCTCTATGGCTACACCTTC.